The 11 T cell receptor beta chains presented below share a single source sample, sequenced in a study of CD8+ T cells in alopecia areata. cDNA serving as the sequencing template came from extracted, reverse transcribed RNA. The table came from immunoSEQ multiplex PCR; TCRdb's copy has only in-frame clones and leaves some out. Singletons are absent from the sample, which has 290,000 or so clones. Sorting of pooled cutaneous lymph node cells was based on CD4, CD8alpha, NKG2D, NKG2ACE and other markers. The material sequenced was CD4+ T cells sorted from a lymph node. The receptors here all came from a C3H/HeJ mouse with alopecia areata. The MHC haplotype of this mouse line is H2-k.

This clone has a handful of counts. The gene names here belong to mouse. The read falls 4 residues short of the CDR3 end, and the missing part is taken from the germline J gene. The chain joins TRBV13-2 to TRBJ2-1; 10 positions match TRBD1. Per the germline V gene, CDR1 is NNHNN and CDR2 is SYGAGS (reference sequence). The CDR3 totals 16 residues. V trimming: 2 bases; J trimming: 3 bases; junction bases outside the gene matches: 5. The CDR3 region is CASGDPRQGAYAEQFF. Incomplete CDR3 DNA: TGTGCCAGCGGTGACCCACGACAGGGGGCCTATGCT.

This clone showed up many times. Gene names refer to mouse genes. The read halts 4 residues ahead of the CDR3 end, with the missing end drawn from the germline J gene. In the same sample, other DNA sequences code for this CDR3. V is TRBV1 and J is TRBJ1-2, with D unclear. Trimming took 2 bases from V and 0 from J, leaving 4 bases between them. This CDR3 spans 13 amino acids. Germline assignment: CDR1 NSQYPW and CDR2 LRSPGD (reference sequence). This CDR3 is CTCSALANSDYTF. The part of the CDR3 DNA that was read is TGCACCTGCAGTGCATTGGCAAACTCC.

As concerns this clone: Gene names follow the mouse nomenclature. The sequenced CDR3 bases are TGTGCCAGCAGTGAAAAGGACAATAGTGCAGAA. Its translation: CASSEKDNSAE. The entire CDR3 protein is CASSEKDNSAETLYF. V and J are TRBV13-3 and TRBJ2-3; TRBD1 might be the D (5 bases). With the read ending 4 residues before the CDR3 end, the germline J gene is used to fill in that end. The germline gives CDR1 NNHDY, CDR2 SYVADS. V gave up 2 bases and J gave up 0 bases, with 10 bases separating them. The CDR3 length is 15 residues.

Notes on this clone: These gene names are mouse names. CDR3 residues: CASGDGEVFF. The covered CDR3 bases are TGTGCCAGCGGTGATGGA. The rearrangement joins TRBV13-2 to TRBJ1-1; D not certain. The read terminates 4 residues before the CDR3 end, so the remaining end is supplied by the germline J gene. The CDR3 runs 10 residues. Germline CDR1 is NNHNN and CDR2 is SYGAGS (reference sequence).

In its sample, this clone was seen a few times. The genes and germline here are from mouse. The read finishes 4 residues shy of the CDR3 end, and the germline J gene is used to complete it. V gene TRBV13-2 combines with J gene TRBJ2-1; 12 nucleotides align to TRBD2. With 1 base clipped from V and 4 bases from J, the junction kept 6 bases outside the gene matches. This CDR3 region has 17 residues. Germline assignment: CDR1 NNHNN and CDR2 SYGAGS (reference sequence). The CDR3 DNA, read in part, is TGTGCCAGCGGTGATTCGGTGGACTGGGGGGGATATGCT. Its translation is CASGDSVDWGGYA. From start to end, the CDR3 is CASGDSVDWGGYAEQFF.

Turning to this clone: All gene names here are mouse names. Read coverage stops 4 residues before the CDR3 terminus; the germline J gene supplies the remainder. V and J are TRBV1 and TRBJ2-5, with TRBD2 matching over 10 bases. CDR3 length equals 17 residues. Germline values: CDR1 NSQYPW, CDR2 LRSPGD (reference sequence). The sequenced CDR3 bases are TGCACCTGCAGTGCAGATAACCCTGGGGGGGCGAAAGAC. Translating it yields CTCSADNPGGAKD. The entire CDR3 protein reads CTCSADNPGGAKDTQYF. The full variable domain, rest sourced from reference TRBV1 and TRBJ2-5, is VTLLEQNPRWRLVPRGQAVNLRCILKNSQYPWMSWYQQDLQKQLQWLFTLRSPGDKEVKSLPGADYLATRVTDTELRLQVANMSQGRTLYCTCSADNPGGAKDTQYFGPGTRLLVL.

Concerning this clone itself: Germline and genes: mouse. With the read ending 4 residues before the CDR3 end, the germline J gene is used to fill in that end. This rearrangement joins TRBV13-3 to TRBJ2-1; 8 bases are a match to TRBD2. The trim removed 2 bases at V and 0 bases at J, leaving 4 bases unmatched. The CDR3 covers 16 residues. Germline loops: CDR1 NNHDY, CDR2 SYVADS. The CDR3: CASSDWGVSNYAEQFF. The part of the CDR3 DNA that was read is TGTGCCAGCAGTGACTGGGGGGTCTCTAACTATGCT.

Details on this clone: Genes and germline come from the mouse. The read is 4 residues too short to cover the CDR3 end, so that end is filled in from the germline J gene. This sequence joins TRBV19 and TRBJ2-3; 11 bases line up with TRBD2. The length of the CDR3 is 16 residues. V lost 6 bases and J lost 0; bases outside the gene matches: 6. Germline values: CDR1 FNHDT, CDR2 SITEND (reference sequence). CDR3: CASTGTGGSSAETLYF. The part of the CDR3 DNA that was read is TGTGCCAGCACCGGGACTGGGGGCTCTAGTGCAGAA.

With regard to this clone: The gene symbols are mouse symbols. With the read ending 4 residues before the CDR3 end, the germline J gene is used to fill in that end. The V call is TRBV13-3, the J call TRBJ1-2; 7 nucleotides agree with TRBD1. This CDR3 is 13 amino acids long. The ends lost 1 base at V and 4 bases at J; junction bases unmatched: 1. Germline CDR1 NNHDY, CDR2 SYVADS. Incomplete CDR3 DNA: TGTGCCAGCAGTGATAACAGGGGCTCC. This codes for CASSDNRGS. The complete CDR3 protein is CASSDNRGSDYTF.

Ten or more counts support this clone. Mouse germline and gene names are used. CDR3 bases read: TGCACCTGCAGAGCTCCAGGGTGGAATTCGCCC. Encoded protein: CTCRAPGWNSP. The whole CDR3 sequence is CTCRAPGWNSPLYF. The chain combines TRBV1 with TRBJ1-6; possibly TRBD1 for D (5 bases). The read stops 3 residues short of the end of the CDR3; the missing end is completed from the germline J gene. TRBJ1-6 counts as an open reading frame of uncertain function. V lost 6 bases and J lost 7, with 13 bases in between. Germline V gene sequence: CDR1 NSQYPW, CDR2 LRSPGD (reference sequence). The CDR3 extends over 14 amino acids.

This clone was found a few times. Genes here carry mouse names. With the read ending 4 residues before the CDR3 end, the germline J gene is used to fill in that end. The chain joins TRBV13-1 to TRBJ2-7, with 8 bases matching TRBD2. Germline assignment: CDR1 NSHNY and CDR2 SYGAGN. The V gene end was trimmed by 5 bases and the J gene end by 3 bases; junction bases not matched to a gene: 4. There are 13 residues in the CDR3. The sequenced CDR3 bases are TGTGCCAGCAGCCTCGACTGGGGCTAT. It translates to CASSLDWGY. The full CDR3 sequence reads CASSLDWGYEQYF.